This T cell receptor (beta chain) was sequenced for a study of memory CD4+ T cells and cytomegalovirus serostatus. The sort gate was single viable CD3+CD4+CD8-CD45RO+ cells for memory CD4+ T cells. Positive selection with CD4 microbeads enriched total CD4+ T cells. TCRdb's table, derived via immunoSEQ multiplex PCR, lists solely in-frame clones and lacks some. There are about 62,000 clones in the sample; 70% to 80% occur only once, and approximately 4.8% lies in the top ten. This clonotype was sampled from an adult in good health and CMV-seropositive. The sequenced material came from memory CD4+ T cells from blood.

The DNA of the CDR3 is TGTGCCAGCAGCACTCAAGCGGACCCTAGCACAGATACGCAGTATTTT. It is translated as CASSTQADPSTDTQYF. This chain uses TRBV7-2 with TRBJ2-3; possible D gene TRBD2, 5 bases. CDR1 and CDR2 from the germline V gene are SGHTA and FQGNSA. V lost 5 bases and J lost 0, with 15 bases in between. There are 16 residues in the CDR3.